The 23 T cell receptor beta chains presented below share a single source sample, sequenced in a study of blood T cell repertoires in COVID-19. Only in-frame clones appear in the TCRdb table, and some are missing; sequencing was by immunoSEQ multiplex PCR. The sample shows around 15,000 clones, around 87% of them seen only once. What was sequenced was peripheral blood. These receptors originate from a human donor in a cohort sampled during active COVID-19.

This chain joins TRBV12-5 and TRBJ2-1; 11 bases map to TRBD2. Germline-derived CDR1 and CDR2 are LGHNT and FRNRAP. This CDR3 is built from 17 residues. V shed 4 bases, J shed 7 bases, and the junction held 12 bases outside the gene matches. The CDR3 loop is CASGSSELAGEGNEQFF. The CDR3 nucleotides are TGTGCTAGTGGTTCCTCTGAACTAGCGGGGGAGGGGAATGAGCAGTTCTTC.

The chain uses TRBV7-9 and TRBJ1-2; 10 nucleotides match TRBD1. Germline-derived CDR1 and CDR2 are SEHNR and FQNEAQ (reference sequence). The CDR3 has 14 residues. V lost 7 bases, J lost 5 bases, and 7 bases stayed unmatched. CDR3 sequence (DNA): TGTGCCAGCATCGGGACAGGGGCCTATTATGGCTACACCTTC. This sequence encodes CASIGTGAYYGYTF.

This clone was observed a few times. This chain links TRBV27 with TRBJ2-1, with 8 bases matching TRBD1. This CDR3 has 13 amino acids. Per germline, CDR1 MNHEY and CDR2 SMNVEV (reference sequence). The trim removed 7 bases at V and 10 bases at J, leaving 9 bases unmatched. DNA of the CDR3: TGTGCCAGCAACCCGACAGGGGCTTGGGAGCAGTTCTTC. Protein: CASNPTGAWEQFF.

J is TRBJ1-4 and V is TRBV19; no clear D. The CDR3 is 14 amino acids. CDR1 and CDR2 from the germline V gene are LNHDA and SQIVND (reference sequence). V was clipped by 5 bases and J by 6 bases, with 13 bases between them. The CDR3 region is CASSQSTLDEKLFF. In DNA form, the CDR3 reads TGTGCCAGTAGTCAGTCGACACTAGATGAAAAACTGTTTTTT. The full variable domain, its missing parts supplied by reference TRBV19 and TRBJ1-4, is DGGITQSPKYLFRKEGQNVTLSCEQNLNHDAMYWYRQDPGQGLRLIYYSQIVNDFQKGDIAEGYSVSREKKESFPLTVTSAQKNPTAFYLCASSQSTLDEKLFFGSGTQLSVL.

The J gene is TRBJ1-2, the V gene TRBV28; 7 bases are shared with TRBD1. Germline V gene sequence: CDR1 MDHEN, CDR2 SYDVKM. Losses at the gene ends were 7 bases for V and 4 bases for J; bases not matched to a gene: 6. CDR3 length: 13 amino acids. CDR3 sequence reads: CASNLRDSYGYTF. The CDR3, as DNA: TGTGCCAGCAACCTCCGGGACAGCTATGGCTACACCTTC.

The chain couples TRBV9 to TRBJ2-1, with 10 nucleotides matching TRBD2. Trimming removed 0 bases from V and 7 bases from J; junction bases left unmatched: 7. The CDR3 runs to 16 residues. Germline V gene lookup returns CDR1 SGDLS and CDR2 YYNGEE. CDR3 in amino acids: CASSVGAGGAVNEQFF. The CDR3 DNA reads TGTGCCAGCAGCGTAGGAGCGGGGGGGGCCGTGAATGAGCAGTTCTTC.

The CDR3: CASSPKTGASVGTKNIQYF. The CDR3 DNA sequence: TGTGCCAGCAGCCCTAAGACAGGGGCCTCCGTCGGTACCAAAAACATTCAGTACTTC. This rearrangement joins TRBV7-2 to TRBJ2-4, with TRBD1 matching 8 bases. V was pared by 5 bases and J by 2 bases, with 17 bases of the junction left unmatched. The CDR3 totals 19 residues. Germline lookup yields CDR1 SGHTA and CDR2 FQGNSA.

The chain combines TRBV10-3 with TRBJ2-2; D is perhaps TRBD1 (5 bases). The CDR3 has 14 residues. Trimming took off 4 bases at V and 5 bases at J, with 11 bases between the two ends. In germline, CDR1 is ENHRY, CDR2 SYGVKD. CDR3 in DNA: TGTGCCATCAGTGGCAGGGTTGGAACCGGGGAGCTGTTTTTT. This gives the protein CAISGRVGTGELFF.

This clone was detected once. This chain connects TRBV7-2 to TRBJ2-5; a weak D match, TRBD2 (5 bases). The V end lost 5 bases, the J end lost 7 bases, and 14 bases lay between the germline ends. This CDR3 is 13 amino acids long. Per germline, CDR1 SGHTA and CDR2 FQGNSA. The CDR3 sequence is CASSGERAGTQYF. DNA for the CDR3: TGTGCCAGCAGCGGAGAACGCGCGGGGACCCAGTACTTC.

The chain combines TRBV4-2 with TRBJ1-6, with D maybe TRBD1 (6 bases). The germline V and J ends were trimmed by 5 bases and 7 bases, with 15 bases remaining between them. This CDR3 contains 15 residues. Germline CDR1 LGHNA, CDR2 YNFKEQ. The CDR3 DNA follows: TGTGCCAGCAGCATAGGACAGCTTACAAATTCACCCCTCCACTTT. Its translation is CASSIGQLTNSPLHF.

The chain couples TRBV7-2 to TRBJ2-7, with D tentatively TRBD1 (5 bases). The CDR3 has 14 amino acids. Looked up from germline, CDR1 is SGHTA and CDR2 is FQGNSA. Trimming shortened V by 3 bases and J by 1 base, and 10 bases separated the two germline ends. The chain's CDR3 is CASSFLQASYEQYF. The CDR3, as DNA: TGTGCCAGCAGCTTCCTACAGGCATCCTACGAGCAGTACTTC.

This clone has only one observation. The chain joins TRBV28 to TRBJ1-6; D gene ambiguous. The CDR3 length is 17 residues. V was cut by 5 bases and J by 0 bases, with 14 bases left in between. Germline assignment: CDR1 MDHEN and CDR2 SYDVKM. DNA of the CDR3: TGTGCCAGCAGTCACCCGTTCGAGAGCTCCTATAATTCACCCCTCCACTTT. Protein sequence: CASSHPFESSYNSPLHF.

The genes are TRBV5-1 and TRBJ2-1, with 13 bases identical to TRBD2. Germline V gene lookup returns CDR1 SGHRS and CDR2 YFSETQ. This CDR3 is 15 amino acids long. J lost 6 bases, V lost 3 bases, and 3 bases had no gene match. This CDR3 reads CASSSRTSGGNEQFF. As DNA, the CDR3 is TGCGCCAGCAGCTCGAGGACTAGCGGGGGCAATGAGCAGTTCTTC.

This rearrangement joins TRBV7-6 to TRBJ2-3; perhaps TRBD2 as D (6 bases). V lost 5 bases and J lost 4, with 16 bases in between. Germline V gene data show CDR1 as SGHVS and CDR2 as FNYEAQ. The CDR3 contains 15 residues. The CDR3 nucleotides read TGTGCCAGCAGCCCGACTAGGATCGGGGCAGATACGCAGTATTTT. Its protein is CASSPTRIGADTQYF.

The rearrangement joins TRBV4-3 to TRBJ2-2, with 8 bases lining up with TRBD2. Germline V gives CDR1 LGHNA, CDR2 YSLEER. The CDR3 is 17 residues long. The V segment lost 5 bases and the J segment 0 bases; nucleotides outside the gene matches: 8. The CDR3 nucleotides read TGCGCCAGCAGCATCAGCGGGGGTGTTGCGAACACCGGGGAGCTGTTTTTT. This gives the protein CASSISGGVANTGELFF.

V is TRBV7-2 and J is TRBJ2-2; 7 bases agree with TRBD1. The CDR3 consists of 12 residues. The V gene end was trimmed by 5 bases and the J gene end by 6 bases; junction bases not matched to a gene: 0. The germline V gene encodes CDR1 SGHTA and CDR2 FQGNSA. The CDR3 DNA reads as TGTGCCAGCAGCCAGGGGGCCGGGGAGCTGTTTTTT. Its translation is CASSQGAGELFF.

The chain links TRBV5-1 to TRBJ2-5; 11 bases line up with TRBD2. The CDR3 consists of 14 residues. Per germline, CDR1 SGHRS and CDR2 YFSETQ. V was pared by 6 bases and J by 2 bases, with 3 bases of the junction left unmatched. DNA for the CDR3: TGCGCCAGCACTTTAGCGGGGGGGCAAGAGACCCAGTACTTC. Protein: CASTLAGGQETQYF.

This chain connects TRBV6-6 to TRBJ1-5; the D is unclear. Germline lookup yields CDR1 MNHNY and CDR2 SVGAGI (reference sequence). The CDR3 loop spans 15 amino acids. Trimming cost V 6 bases and J 6 bases, with 18 bases left between them. CDR3: CASRRSSEIGQPQHF. The CDR3 nucleotides read TGTGCCAGCAGACGGAGTTCCGAGATAGGTCAGCCCCAGCATTTT.

The chain links TRBV11-2 to TRBJ2-7; D ambiguous. Germline V gene data show CDR1 as SGHAT and CDR2 as FQNNGV. The CDR3 loop spans 13 amino acids. With 1 base removed from V and 6 bases from J, the gap between germline ends came to 10 bases. CDR3 amino acids: CASSLAFSREQYF. CDR3 sequence (DNA): TGTGCCAGCAGCTTAGCTTTCAGTCGCGAGCAGTACTTC.

V and J are TRBV7-9 and TRBJ1-4, with 7 bases aligning to TRBD1. Looked up from germline, CDR1 is SEHNR and CDR2 is FQNEAQ (reference sequence). The CDR3 is 16 residues long. Trimming removed 4 bases from V and 5 bases from J; junction bases left unmatched: 10. The CDR3 loop is CASSSTGDSGNEKLFF. CDR3 coding DNA: TGTGCCAGCAGCTCTACAGGGGATTCGGGAAATGAAAAACTGTTTTTT.

Here the CDR3 reads CASRRRQNYGYTF. In DNA, the CDR3 is TGTGCCAGCAGGAGACGACAGAACTATGGCTACACCTTC. This chain uses TRBV12-3 or TRBV12-4 with TRBJ1-2; tentatively, D is TRBD1 (5 bases). The V gene lost 6 bases and the J gene lost 2 bases, with 10 bases spanning the gap. The length of the CDR3 is 13 residues.

This chain connects TRBV7-7 to TRBJ1-2; the match to TRBD1 covers 11 bases. CDR3 size: 16 residues. In germline, CDR1 is SSHAT, CDR2 FNYEAQ (reference sequence). Losses at the gene ends were 8 bases for V and 2 bases for J; bases not matched to a gene: 10. Here the CDR3 DNA reads TGTGCCAGCGGTTCCGGGACAGGGGGTCGAAACTATGGCTACACCTTC. As protein: CASGSGTGGRNYGYTF.

The chain has TRBV7-9 and TRBJ2-7; 10 positions match TRBD1. Germline CDR1 SEHNR, CDR2 FQNEAQ (reference sequence). J gave up 4 bases and V 5 bases, and 14 bases lay outside the gene matches. CDR3 length equals 17 residues. CDR3 region: CASSLIWWDRGSYEQYF. In DNA, the CDR3 is TGTGCCAGCAGCCTAATCTGGTGGGACAGGGGAAGTTACGAGCAGTACTTC.